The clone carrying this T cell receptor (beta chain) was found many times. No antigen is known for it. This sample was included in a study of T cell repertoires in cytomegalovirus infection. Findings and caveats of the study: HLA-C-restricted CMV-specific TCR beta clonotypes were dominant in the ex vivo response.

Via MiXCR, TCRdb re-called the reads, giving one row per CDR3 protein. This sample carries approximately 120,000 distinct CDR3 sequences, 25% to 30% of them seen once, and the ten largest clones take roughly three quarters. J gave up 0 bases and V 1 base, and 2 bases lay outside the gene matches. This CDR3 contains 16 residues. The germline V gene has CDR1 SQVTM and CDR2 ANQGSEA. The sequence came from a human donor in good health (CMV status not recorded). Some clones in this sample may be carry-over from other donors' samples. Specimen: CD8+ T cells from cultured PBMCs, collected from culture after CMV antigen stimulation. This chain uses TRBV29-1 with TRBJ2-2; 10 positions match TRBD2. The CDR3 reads CSVEGSGGTNTGELFF. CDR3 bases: TGCAGCGTTGAAGGTAGCGGGGGGACGAACACCGGGGAGCTGTTTTTT.